Each of the 19 T cell receptor beta chains below was sequenced from the same sample in a study of CD8 T cells in ankylosing spondylitis. TCRdb re-called the 5' RACE reads through MiXCR, storing one row per CDR3 protein. This sample has around 150,000 distinct CDR3 sequences, with roughly 11% found just once. Material for sequencing was blood, either unsorted or a sorted T cell fraction (not recorded which). The receptors derive from a male donor with ankylosing spondylitis or in good health (not recorded which).

This clonotype was counted ten times or more. This sequence joins TRBV29-1 and TRBJ2-1; TRBD2 agrees at 15 bases. V dropped 5 bases and J dropped 7; count of bases not matched to a gene: 3. Looked up from germline, CDR1 is SQVTM and CDR2 is ANQGSEA. The CDR3 has 14 residues. CDR3 region: CSVRTSGGANEQFF. The CDR3 nucleotides are TGCAGCGTTCGGACTAGCGGGGGGGCGAATGAGCAGTTCTTC.

This clonotype was recorded at least ten times. The chain recombines TRBV10-3 with TRBJ1-2; D uncertain. V shed 2 bases and J shed 8 bases, with 15 bases lying between them. The CDR3 is made up of 14 amino acids. CDR1 ENHRY and CDR2 SYGVKD come from the germline V gene. The CDR3 nucleotides read TGTGCCATCAGTGAGGACGCGGAATACAAAGGCTACACCTTC. It codes for CAISEDAEYKGYTF.

The chain couples TRBV5-1 to TRBJ2-7; 13 bases fit TRBD2. After removal of 1 base from V and 4 bases from J, the junction contained 14 bases not matched to a gene. Germline values: CDR1 SGHRS, CDR2 YFSETQ. The CDR3 has 19 residues. In DNA, the CDR3 is TGCGCCAGCAGCTTGTTATCCGTTGGGACTAGCGGGGCCGGTTACGAGCAGTACTTC. Translated: CASSLLSVGTSGAGYEQYF.

This clonotype was seen many times. The DNA is left out, because the CDR3 cannot be placed on it with certainty; the CDR3 is given as TCRdb lists it. The chain employs TRBV27 and TRBJ2-2. Both ends counted, the CDR3 spans 13 residues. CDR1 and CDR2 (germline): MNHEY, SMNVEV (reference sequence). The CDR3 protein is CASFGNGPGELFF.

This clonotype was counted ten times or more. The chain is built from TRBV9 and TRBJ2-7, with 9 bases lining up with TRBD1. Germline V CDR1 and CDR2: SGDLS, YYNGEE. V shed 0 bases, J shed 4 bases, and the junction held 5 bases outside the gene matches. The CDR3 covers 15 residues. The CDR3 DNA sequence: TGTGCCAGCAGCGTAGAGGGACAGGGCGGTTACGAGCAGTACTTC. As protein: CASSVEGQGGYEQYF.

This clonotype was counted many times. The V and J genes are TRBV11-2 and TRBJ2-5; 9 bases fit TRBD1. This CDR3 is built from 17 residues. Germline assignment: CDR1 SGHAT and CDR2 FQNNGV. With V trimmed by 2 bases and J by 5 bases, 12 bases remained unmatched. The CDR3 DNA sequence: TGTGCCAGCAGCTTACACCCCGGGACAGGGTTCCAGGAGACCCAGTACTTC. This encodes CASSLHPGTGFQETQYF.

The CDR3 coding sequence is TGTGCCAGCTCACCCGGGTCAACTAGCTCTGGGGCCAACGTCCTGACTTTC. Translated, it gives CASSPGSTSSGANVLTF. The chain links TRBV18 to TRBJ2-6; TRBD2 might be the D (5 bases). Trimming shortened V by 3 bases and J by 0 bases, and 12 bases separated the two germline ends. This CDR3 has 17 residues. Germline CDR1 KGHSH, CDR2 LQKENI.

About this clonotype itself: This clone may be a read error of a much larger clone one base away. V gene TRBV6-1 combines with J gene TRBJ1-5; D possibly corresponds to TRBD1 (5 bases). Germline CDR1 reads MNHNS; CDR2 reads SASEGT. Trimming took 8 bases from V and 6 from J, leaving 17 bases between them. The CDR3 runs 14 residues. CDR3 sequence reads: CASSSQGMFQPQHF. Here the CDR3 DNA reads TGTGCCAGCTCCTCCCAGGGTATGTTTCAGCCCCAGCATTTT.

This clonotype has more than one count but fewer than ten. The CDR3 DNA is TGTGCAAGTCGCTTTCTAGCGGGAGGCCTCTACGAGCAGTACTTC. As protein: CASRFLAGGLYEQYF. The rearrangement links TRBV12-2 to TRBJ2-7; the D call TRBD2 from the table was never checked on the DNA. TRBV12-2 is recorded as a pseudogene. The CDR3 has 15 amino acids.

About this clonotype: A read error is possible here, since a much larger clone lies one base away. J is TRBJ2-1 and V is TRBV12-3 or TRBV12-4, with D possibly TRBD2 on 6 matching bases. The CDR3 has 15 residues. Trimming shortened V by 4 bases and J by 12 bases, and 22 bases separated the two germline ends. The CDR3: CASSSISIGRDGQFF. The CDR3 nucleotides are TGTGCCAGCAGTTCCATCTCGATAGGGCGGGATGGGCAGTTCTTC.

V and J are TRBV5-1 and TRBJ2-4, with TRBD1 matching 10 bases. The CDR3 has 16 amino acids. Germline loops: CDR1 SGHRS, CDR2 YFSETQ. V lost 2 bases and J lost 4; bases outside the gene matches: 6. Here the CDR3 reads CASSLSGTGEKNIQYF. The CDR3 DNA sequence: TGCGCCAGCAGCTTATCCGGGACAGGGGAAAAAAACATTCAGTACTTC.

This clonotype occurred many times. This chain links TRBV9 with TRBJ2-2, with a possible D match to TRBD2 (5 bases). The CDR3 is made up of 15 amino acids. V dropped 6 bases and J dropped 0 bases, with 12 bases sitting between them. Germline CDR1 reads SGDLS; CDR2 reads YYNGEE. CDR3 residues: CASTVDYPNTGELFF. Written as DNA, the CDR3 is TGTGCCAGCACCGTCGACTATCCGAACACCGGGGAGCTGTTTTTT. Full variable domain (missing parts from reference TRBV9 and TRBJ2-2): DSGVTQTPKHLITATGQRVTLRCSPRSGDLSVYWYQQSLDQGLQFLIQYYNGEERAKGNILERFSAQQFPDLHSELNLSSLELGDSALYFCASTVDYPNTGELFFGEGSRLTVL.

The chain has TRBV7-9 and TRBJ1-1, with TRBD1 identical over 9 bases. CDR1 is SEHNR, CDR2 FQNEAQ, per germline (reference sequence). The CDR3 length is 16 residues. V trimming: 4 bases; J trimming: 1 base; junction bases outside the gene matches: 7. CDR3 region: CASSSRTGAGNTEAFF. CDR3 in DNA: TGTGCCAGCAGCTCCCGGACAGGGGCGGGGAACACTGAAGCTTTCTTT.

This clonotype came up a few times. A much larger clone lies a single base off, so this may be a read error. The gene calls are TRBV5-1 and TRBJ2-5, with 12 bases fitting TRBD2. This CDR3 has 16 amino acids. The germline CDR1 and CDR2 sequences are SGHRS and YFSETQ. The CDR3 reads CVSSKTSGRGSETQYF. In nucleotides, the CDR3 is TGCGTCAGCAGCAAGACTAGCGGGAGAGGTTCAGAGACCCAGTACTTC.

A remark on this clonotype: Possible read error: a much larger clone is one base away. The V and J genes are TRBV4-2 and TRBJ1-1, with a weak D call TRBD1 (5 bases). Germline CDR1 and CDR2: LGHNA and YNFKEQ. This CDR3 is 16 amino acids long. The V end lost 3 bases, the J end lost 0 bases, and 14 bases lay between the germline ends. The CDR3 loop reads CASSHEAGRMNTEAFF. In nucleotides, the CDR3 is TGTGCCAGCAGCCATGAGGCGGGACGAATGAACACTGAAGCTTTCTTT.

This clonotype appeared many times. This chain connects TRBV5-1 to TRBJ2-1; TRBD2 might be the D (5 bases). V was pared by 6 bases and J by 2 bases, with 12 bases between. The CDR3 loop spans 14 amino acids. Germline assignment: CDR1 SGHRS and CDR2 YFSETQ. CDR3 sequence reads: CASMASGPYNEQFF. The DNA for the CDR3 is TGCGCCAGCATGGCGAGCGGACCCTACAATGAGCAGTTCTTC.

There are many counts of this clonotype. This chain connects TRBV27 to TRBJ1-6; D gene uncertain. Germline CDR1 MNHEY, CDR2 SMNVEV (reference sequence). V was pared by 0 bases and J by 0 bases, with 0 bases between. There are 14 residues in the CDR3. CDR3 sequence: CASSLSSYNSPLHF. CDR3 sequence (DNA): TGTGCCAGCAGTTTATCCTCCTATAATTCACCCCTCCACTTT.

This clonotype has a count of ten or more. The rearrangement links TRBV3-1 to TRBJ2-2; unclear D gene. Trimming left V 1 base short and J 0 bases short, with 6 bases between. The CDR3 is made up of 15 amino acids. The germline CDR1 and CDR2 sequences are LGHDT and YNNKEL (reference sequence). CDR3 DNA: TGTGCCAGCAGCCAAGCGGGCCCGAACACCGGGGAGCTGTTTTTT. Translating gives CASSQAGPNTGELFF.

This clonotype was seen at least ten times. J is TRBJ1-1 and V is TRBV20-1, with D hard to call. This CDR3 has 11 amino acids. Per the germline V gene, CDR1 is DFQATT and CDR2 is SNEGSKA (reference sequence). V was cut by 7 bases and J by 1 base, with 7 bases left in between. DNA for the CDR3: TGCAGTGGTGGAAGGAACACTGAAGCTTTCTTT. This encodes CSGGRNTEAFF.